This T cell receptor (beta chain) stems from a study of OX40 agonist ivuxolimab in advanced cancers. The germline V gene has CDR1 SGHNT and CDR2 YYREEE (reference sequence). Trimming pared 4 bases from V and 3 bases from J, leaving 14 bases between. The CDR3 contains 14 residues. TCRdb's copy holds only in-frame clones and misses some; the assay was immunoSEQ multiplex PCR. The sample contains approximately 60,000 clones, approximately 88% of which appear only once. Sequenced here: CD4+ or CD8+ T cells sorted from blood, sampled in a trial of the OX40 agonist ivuxolimab. The V gene is TRBV5-4, the J gene TRBJ2-7, with D possibly matching TRBD1 (6 bases). This receptor was obtained from an adult with an advanced solid tumor such as melanoma, head and neck, liver or kidney cancer. Here the CDR3 DNA reads TGTGCCAGCAGCCATCGGGACACTGACTACGAGCAGTACTTC. This codes for CASSHRDTDYEQYF.